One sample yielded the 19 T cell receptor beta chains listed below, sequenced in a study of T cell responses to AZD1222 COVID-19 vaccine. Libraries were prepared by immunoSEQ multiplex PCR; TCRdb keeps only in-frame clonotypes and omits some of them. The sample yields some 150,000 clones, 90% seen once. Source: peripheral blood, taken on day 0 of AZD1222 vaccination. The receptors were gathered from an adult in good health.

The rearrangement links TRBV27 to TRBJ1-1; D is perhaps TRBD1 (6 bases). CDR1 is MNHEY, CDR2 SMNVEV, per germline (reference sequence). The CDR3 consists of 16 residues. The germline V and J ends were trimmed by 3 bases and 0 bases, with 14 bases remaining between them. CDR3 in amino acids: CASSFGWGPLNTEAFF. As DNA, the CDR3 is TGTGCCAGCAGTTTCGGGTGGGGGCCGTTGAACACTGAAGCTTTCTTT.

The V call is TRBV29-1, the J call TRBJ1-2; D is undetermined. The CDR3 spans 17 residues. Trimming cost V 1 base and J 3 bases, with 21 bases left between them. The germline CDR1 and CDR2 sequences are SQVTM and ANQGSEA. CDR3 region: CSVEGPSKQREYYGYTF. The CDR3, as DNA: TGCAGCGTTGAAGGCCCCTCGAAACAGAGAGAGTACTATGGCTACACCTTC.

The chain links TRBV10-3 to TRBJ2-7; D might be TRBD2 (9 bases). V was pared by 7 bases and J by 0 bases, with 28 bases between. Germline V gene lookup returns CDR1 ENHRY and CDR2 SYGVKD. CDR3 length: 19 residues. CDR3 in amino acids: CAITSTGTGGAGGSYEQYF. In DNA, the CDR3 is TGTGCCATCACCTCCACCGGGACAGGAGGAGCGGGAGGCTCCTACGAGCAGTACTTC.

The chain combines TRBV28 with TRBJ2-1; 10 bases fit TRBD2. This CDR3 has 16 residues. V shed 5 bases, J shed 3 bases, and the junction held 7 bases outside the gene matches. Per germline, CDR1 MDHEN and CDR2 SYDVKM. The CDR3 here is CASSPLTSGVYNEQFF. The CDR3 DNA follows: TGTGCCAGCAGTCCGCTAACTAGCGGGGTCTACAATGAGCAGTTCTTC. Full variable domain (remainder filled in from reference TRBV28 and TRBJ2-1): DVKVTQSSRYLVKRTGEKVFLECVQDMDHENMFWYRQDPGLGLRLIYFSYDVKMKEKGDIPEGYSVSREKKERFSLILESASTNQTSMYLCASSPLTSGVYNEQFFGPGTRLTVL.

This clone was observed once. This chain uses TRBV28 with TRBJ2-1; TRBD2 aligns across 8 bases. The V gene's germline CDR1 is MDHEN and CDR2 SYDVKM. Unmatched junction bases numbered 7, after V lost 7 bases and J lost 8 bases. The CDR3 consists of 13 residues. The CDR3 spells CASKESGRDEQFF. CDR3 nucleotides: TGTGCCAGCAAGGAGAGCGGGAGAGATGAGCAGTTCTTC.

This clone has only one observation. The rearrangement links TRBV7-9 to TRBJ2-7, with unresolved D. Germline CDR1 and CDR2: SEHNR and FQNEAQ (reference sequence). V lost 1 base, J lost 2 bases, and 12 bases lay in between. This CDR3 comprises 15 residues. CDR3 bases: TGTGCCAGCAGCTTAGTGCAGATCCGCCCCTACGAGCAGTACTTC. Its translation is CASSLVQIRPYEQYF. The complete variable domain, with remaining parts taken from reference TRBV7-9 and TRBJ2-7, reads DTGVSQNPRHKITKRGQNVTFRCDPISEHNRLYWYRQTLGQGPEFLTYFQNEAQLEKSRLLSDRFSAERPKGSFSTLEIQRTEQGDSAMYLCASSLVQIRPYEQYFGPGTRLTVT.

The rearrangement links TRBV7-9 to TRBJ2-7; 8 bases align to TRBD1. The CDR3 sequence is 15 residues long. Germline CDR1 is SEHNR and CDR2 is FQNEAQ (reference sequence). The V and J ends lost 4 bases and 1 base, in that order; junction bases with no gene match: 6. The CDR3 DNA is TGTGCCAGCAGCTCGCTCAGGGACAGGTCCTACGAGCAGTACTTC. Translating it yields CASSSLRDRSYEQYF.

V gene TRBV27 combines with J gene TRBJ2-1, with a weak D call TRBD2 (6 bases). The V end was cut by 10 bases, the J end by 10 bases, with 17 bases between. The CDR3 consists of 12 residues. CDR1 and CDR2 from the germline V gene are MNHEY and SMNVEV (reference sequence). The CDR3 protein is CAKHGGGQEQFF. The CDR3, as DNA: TGTGCCAAACACGGGGGAGGTCAGGAGCAGTTCTTC.

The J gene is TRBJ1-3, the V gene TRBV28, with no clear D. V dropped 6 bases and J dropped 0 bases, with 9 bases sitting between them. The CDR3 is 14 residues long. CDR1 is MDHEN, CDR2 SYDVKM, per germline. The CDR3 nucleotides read TGTGCCAGCAGCTTACAGCGCTCTGGAAACACCATATATTTT. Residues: CASSLQRSGNTIYF.

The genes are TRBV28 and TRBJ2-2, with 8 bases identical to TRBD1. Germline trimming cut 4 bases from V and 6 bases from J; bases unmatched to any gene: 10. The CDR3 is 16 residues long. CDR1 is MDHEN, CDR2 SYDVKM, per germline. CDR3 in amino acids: CASSSVQGVLAGELFF. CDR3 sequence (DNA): TGTGCCAGCAGTTCTGTACAGGGGGTATTAGCCGGGGAGCTGTTTTTT.

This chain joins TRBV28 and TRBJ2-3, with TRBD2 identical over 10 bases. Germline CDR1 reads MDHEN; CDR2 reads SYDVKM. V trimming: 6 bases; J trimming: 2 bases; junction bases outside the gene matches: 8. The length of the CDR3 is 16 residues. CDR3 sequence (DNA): TGTGCCAGCAGAACTCCGGGACTAGCGAACACAGATACGCAGTATTTT. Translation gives CASRTPGLANTDTQYF.

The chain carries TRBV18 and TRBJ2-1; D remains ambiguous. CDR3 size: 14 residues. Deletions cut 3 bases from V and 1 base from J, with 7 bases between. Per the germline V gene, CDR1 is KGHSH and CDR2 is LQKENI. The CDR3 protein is CASSPPWSYNEQFF. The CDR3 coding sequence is TGTGCCAGCTCACCCCCTTGGTCCTACAATGAGCAGTTCTTC.

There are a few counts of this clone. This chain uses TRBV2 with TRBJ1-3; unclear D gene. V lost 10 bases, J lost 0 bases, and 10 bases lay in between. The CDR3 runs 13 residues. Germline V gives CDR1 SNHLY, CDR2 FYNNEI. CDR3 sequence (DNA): TGTGCCATTTCCGGGAGCTCTGGAAACACCATATATTTT. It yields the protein CAISGSSGNTIYF.

The CDR3 coding sequence is TGTGCCAGCAGTGAGCCAGGGTACACTGAAGCTTTCTTT. It codes for CASSEPGYTEAFF. J is TRBJ1-1 and V is TRBV6-1, with D possibly matching TRBD1 (5 bases). This CDR3 is built from 13 residues. Trimming shortened V by 3 bases and J by 3 bases, and 8 bases separated the two germline ends. CDR1 MNHNS and CDR2 SASEGT come from the germline V gene.

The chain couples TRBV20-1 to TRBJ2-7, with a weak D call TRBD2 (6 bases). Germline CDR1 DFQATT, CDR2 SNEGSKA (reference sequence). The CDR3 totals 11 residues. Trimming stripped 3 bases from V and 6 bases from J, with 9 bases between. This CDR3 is CSASGSFEQYF. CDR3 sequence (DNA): TGCAGTGCTAGCGGGAGTTTCGAGCAGTACTTC.

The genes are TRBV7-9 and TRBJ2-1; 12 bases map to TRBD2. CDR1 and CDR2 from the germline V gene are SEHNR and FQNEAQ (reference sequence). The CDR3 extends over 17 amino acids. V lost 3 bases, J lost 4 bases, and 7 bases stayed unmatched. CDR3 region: CASSFTPGLAGYNEQFF. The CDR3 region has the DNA TGTGCCAGCAGCTTCACACCAGGACTAGCGGGGTACAATGAGCAGTTCTTC.

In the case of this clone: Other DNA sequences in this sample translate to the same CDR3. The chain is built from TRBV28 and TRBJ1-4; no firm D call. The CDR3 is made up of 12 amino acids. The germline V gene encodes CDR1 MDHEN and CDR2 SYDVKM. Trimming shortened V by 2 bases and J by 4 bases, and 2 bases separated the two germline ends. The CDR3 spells CASSLLNEKLFF. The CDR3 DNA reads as TGTGCCAGCAGTTTACTTAATGAAAAACTGTTTTTT. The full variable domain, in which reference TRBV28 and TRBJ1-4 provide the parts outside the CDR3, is DVKVTQSSRYLVKRTGEKVFLECVQDMDHENMFWYRQDPGLGLRLIYFSYDVKMKEKGDIPEGYSVSREKKERFSLILESASTNQTSMYLCASSLLNEKLFFGSGTQLSVL.

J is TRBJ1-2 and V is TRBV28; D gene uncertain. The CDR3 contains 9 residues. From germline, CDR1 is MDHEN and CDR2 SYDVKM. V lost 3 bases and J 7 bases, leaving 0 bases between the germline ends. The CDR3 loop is CASSFGYTF. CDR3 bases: TGTGCCAGCAGTTTTGGCTACACCTTC.

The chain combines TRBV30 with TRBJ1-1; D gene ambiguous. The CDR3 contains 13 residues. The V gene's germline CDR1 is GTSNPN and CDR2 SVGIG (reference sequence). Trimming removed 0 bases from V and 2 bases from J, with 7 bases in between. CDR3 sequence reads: CAWSVTLNTEAFF. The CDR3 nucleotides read TGTGCCTGGAGTGTAACCCTTAACACTGAAGCTTTCTTT.